Listed below are T cell receptor beta chains from one sample, sequenced in a study of blood T cells in healthy people across ages. One entry per CDR3 protein results from TCRdb running MiXCR on the 5' RACE reads. The sample lists approximately 900,000 distinct CDR3 sequences; roughly 29% were seen once. Another study also made use of these data, one on T cells of mothers and their children.

Sequenced input: blood. The receptors come from a woman aged 40 to 55 in good health. Each CDR3 is given with its conserved first and last residue. Fields, in order: V gene, clone size, D gene, J gene, CDR3 DNA, CDR3 protein. A D gene is named only where the DNA matches it firmly. Size is omitted from some rows. Given values are once, few, many or a class for expanded clones.

TRBV6-6	NA	TRBD1	TRBJ2-5	TGTGCCAGCAAGTCCGGGACAGACCTTTGGGAGCAGTACTTC	CASKSGTDLWEQYF
TRBV7-8	NA	NA	TRBJ2-3	TGTGCCAGCAGCTTAGACATGGTCTCGAGGGCCGCAGATACGCAGTATTTT	CASSLDMVSRAADTQYF
TRBV7-6	NA	TRBD1	TRBJ1-2	TGTGCCAGCAGCGGAAACCGGGACAGGGGTAACTATGGCTACACCTTC	CASSGNRDRGNYGYTF
TRBV12-3/TRBV12-4	few	NA	TRBJ1-4	TGTGCCAGCAGTCAAAGGACGGCCCACCAAAAACTGTTTTTT	CASSQRTAHQKLFF
TRBV24-1	many	TRBD2	TRBJ2-7	TGTGCCACCAGTGAGAAGACTAGCGGGAGATACGAGCAGTACTTC	CATSEKTSGRYEQYF
TRBV29-1	NA	NA	TRBJ2-7	TGCAGCGCTGAGAAGCGGCAGAGCTCCTACGAGCAGTACTTC	CSAEKRQSSYEQYF
TRBV16	NA	NA	TRBJ2-7	TGTGCCAGCAGCCACCCCGGGACAATCTCCTACGAGCAGTACTTC	CASSHPGTISYEQYF
TRBV27	many	NA	TRBJ2-5	TGTGCCAGCAGTTTCCAGGGTGGGGAGACCCAGTACTTC	CASSFQGGETQYF
TRBV7-9	many	NA	TRBJ2-1	TGTGCCAGCAGACTCGAGAGGAATGAGCAGTTCTTC	CASRLERNEQFF
TRBV7-3	NA	NA	TRBJ2-5	TGTGCCAGCAGCTTAATCCACCGGGACCGCCAAGAGACCCAGTACTTC	CASSLIHRDRQETQYF
TRBV7-8	few	TRBD1	TRBJ2-2	TGTGCCAGCAGCCAACAGGGGGCAGGGATGAACACCGGGGAGCTGTTTTTT	CASSQQGAGMNTGELFF
TRBV12-3/TRBV12-4	few	NA	TRBJ1-5	TGTGCCAGCAGTTTGGGAGCCGGTGGGCCCCAGCATTTT	CASSLGAGGPQHF
TRBV5-5	NA	TRBD1	TRBJ1-5	TGTGCCAGCAGCTTGGTGGACAGGGGGGTAGAGCCCCAGCATTTT	CASSLVDRGVEPQHF
TRBV5-1	NA	TRBD1	TRBJ1-1	TGCGCCAGCAGCTTCGGGACCAGGGGGGAGGGTGCTGAAGCTTTCTTT	CASSFGTRGEGAEAFF
TRBV3-1	many	NA	TRBJ1-2	TGTGCCAGCAGCCAAGACCCATTCGCTAACTATGGCTACACCTTC	CASSQDPFANYGYTF
TRBV5-1	NA	NA	TRBJ2-3	TGCGACAGCAGCATGACAGCAGCCACAGATACGCAGTATTTT	CDSSMTAATDTQYF
TRBV9	few	NA	TRBJ1-2	TGTGCCAGCACCCCTCCGCATGGATATGGCTACACCTTC	CASTPPHGYGYTF
TRBV7-9	NA	TRBD2	TRBJ2-5	TGTGCCAGCAGCTTAAATAGCGGGGGACGAGAGACCCAGTACTTC	CASSLNSGGRETQYF
TRBV6-2/TRBV6-3	few	NA	TRBJ2-1	TGTGCCAGCCGCCCGACAGGCAGAGGGCGAAATGAGCAGTTCTTC	CASRPTGRGRNEQFF
TRBV27	few	NA	TRBJ1-5	TGTGCCAGCAGGGCAGGGCTTAGCAATCAGCCCCAGCATTTT	CASRAGLSNQPQHF
TRBV20-1	many	NA	TRBJ1-2	TGCAGTGCTAGAGACGGACGGCGGATCTCCTATGGCTACACCTTC	CSARDGRRISYGYTF
TRBV7-2	NA	TRBD1	TRBJ1-4	TGTGCCAGCACCAACAGGGGGCTGGCTAGCAAGAAAGAAAAACTGTTTTTT	CASTNRGLASKKEKLFF
TRBV4-3	NA	NA	TRBJ1-2	TGCGCCAGCAACCAAGATAACGTAGGAGCCGGGGCCCTAGCGGGCTACACCTTC	CASNQDNVGAGALAGYTF
TRBV10-3	many	TRBD1	TRBJ2-7	TGTGCCATCAGTTCGGACAGGGGAGGCTACGAGCAGTACTTC	CAISSDRGGYEQYF
TRBV7-2	NA	TRBD2	TRBJ2-7	TGTGCCAGCAGCCCCAAGACTAGCGGGGGGGCCGGGACGTACGAGCAGTACTTC	CASSPKTSGGAGTYEQYF
TRBV4-1	NA	NA	TRBJ2-5	TGCGCCAGCAGCCAATTAGAAGGGGGGACACAAGAGACCCAGTACTTC	CASSQLEGGTQETQYF
TRBV12-3/TRBV12-4	few	NA	TRBJ1-1	TGTGCCAGCAGTGCAACCCTGAGGACTGAAGCTTTCTTT	CASSATLRTEAFF
TRBV27	NA	NA	TRBJ1-1	TGTGCCAGCAGATGGCAACTTAGGGCGAACACTGAAGCTTTCTTT	CASRWQLRANTEAFF
TRBV7-3	NA	NA	TRBJ1-2	TGTGCCAGCAGCTTGAACTCAGTAGGGGACTATGGCTACACCTTC	CASSLNSVGDYGYTF
TRBV7-3	NA	NA	TRBJ2-3	TGTGCCAGCAGCTTAGAGGTGGGGGGGCAATCTGATACGCAGTATTTT	CASSLEVGGQSDTQYF
TRBV18	many	NA	TRBJ2-1	TGTGCCAGCTCACCACAGAACTACAATGAGCAGTTCTTC	CASSPQNYNEQFF
TRBV20-1	medium-sized	NA	TRBJ2-7	TGCAGTGCTAGGTCGCTTACAGGGAACGAGCAGTACTTC	CSARSLTGNEQYF
TRBV6-1	few	NA	TRBJ1-2	TGTGCCAGCAGTGCTAGAAAGGGGGGGTACTATGGCTACACCTTC	CASSARKGGYYGYTF
TRBV28	many	TRBD1	TRBJ2-7	TGTGCCAGCAGTTTACGGGGACAGGGTCCCTACGAGCAGTACTTC	CASSLRGQGPYEQYF
TRBV6-6	many	NA	TRBJ2-7	TGTGCCAGCAGTTACTCCGTGGGAATACCATCCTACGAGCAGTACTTC	CASSYSVGIPSYEQYF
TRBV6-5	many	NA	TRBJ2-7	TGTGCCAGCAGCCGTGGACAGTTATACGAGCAGTACTTC	CASSRGQLYEQYF
TRBV7-9	NA	NA	TRBJ1-1	TGTGCCAGCACCCGAACCCTGAACACTGAAGCTTTCTTT	CASTRTLNTEAFF
TRBV7-2	NA	TRBD2	TRBJ2-7	TGTGCCAGCAGCTTAGCGTCGAGCGGGGTGGCAGGCGAGCAGTACTTC	CASSLASSGVAGEQYF
TRBV20-1	NA	NA	TRBJ1-2	TGCAGTGCTCTTTGGGGCGATGGCTACACCTTC	CSALWGDGYTF
TRBV7-6	NA	NA	TRBJ2-5	TGTGCCAGCAGTAAGGGAATACAGTACCAAGAGACCCAGTACTTC	CASSKGIQYQETQYF
TRBV7-9	many	NA	TRBJ2-7	TGTGCCAGCAGCCCCGACGGAAATCCCTACGAGCAGTACTTC	CASSPDGNPYEQYF
TRBV27	few	NA	TRBJ1-2	TGTGCCAGCAGTCCGGACGGAAACTATGACTACACCTTC	CASSPDGNYDYTF
TRBV6-5	many	NA	TRBJ2-1	TGTGCCAGCAGTACCGAGGGACCGACGGTAAATGAGCAGTTCTTC	CASSTEGPTVNEQFF
TRBV6-1	NA	TRBD2	TRBJ2-1	TGTGCCAGCAGTGAGGCTAGCGGGGGGACATACAATGAGCAGTTCTTC	CASSEASGGTYNEQFF
TRBV7-2	many	TRBD1	TRBJ2-7	TGTGCCAGCAGCTTCGACAGGGACGACGAGCAGTACTTC	CASSFDRDDEQYF
TRBV20-1	NA	NA	TRBJ1-1	TGCAGTGCCCCAGGGAGGCCTGCGACTGAAGCTTTCTTT	CSAPGRPATEAFF
TRBV6-6	many	TRBD1	TRBJ2-7	TGTGCCAGCACTGCGACAGGGGGGGCCTACGAGCAGTACTTC	CASTATGGAYEQYF
TRBV29-1	many	NA	TRBJ1-2	TGCAGCGTAGGGCAGATGGACTACACCTTC	CSVGQMDYTF
TRBV18	NA	NA	TRBJ1-4	TGTGCCAGCTCACCACCATCGGGGAATGAAAAACTGTTTTTT	CASSPPSGNEKLFF
TRBV3-1	NA	TRBD1	TRBJ1-1	TGTGCCAGCGGGGGCGGACAGGGATATACTGAAGCTTTCTTT	CASGGGQGYTEAFF
TRBV5-1	NA	NA	TRBJ2-7	TGCGCCAGCAGCTTGGAGTCAGGAACCTACGAGCAGTACTTC	CASSLESGTYEQYF
TRBV7-8	few	NA	TRBJ2-1	TGTGCCAGCAGCCCACAGGCGAAGGAGCAGTTCTTC	CASSPQAKEQFF
TRBV20-1	few	NA	TRBJ1-5	TGCAGTGGCCTCCAGGACAGCAATCAGCCCCAGCATTTT	CSGLQDSNQPQHF
TRBV5-1	few	NA	TRBJ1-4	TGCGCCAGCAGCCCGGGGGCCGGTGAAAAACTGTTTTTT	CASSPGAGEKLFF
TRBV7-2	many	NA	TRBJ1-5	TGTGCCAGCAGCTTATCCCGTATAAATCAGCCCCAGCATTTT	CASSLSRINQPQHF
TRBV7-7	few	NA	TRBJ2-2	TGTGCTAGCAGATATGATGGCACCGGGGAGCCGTTTTTT	CASRYDGTGEPFF
TRBV5-6	NA	NA	TRBJ2-1	TGTGCCAACAGCTCCATCGGCAATGAGCAGTTCTTC	CANSSIGNEQFF
TRBV11-1	NA	NA	TRBJ2-1	TGTCCCAGCAGCTCTCGTGGTGAGCAGTTCTTC	CPSSSRGEQFF